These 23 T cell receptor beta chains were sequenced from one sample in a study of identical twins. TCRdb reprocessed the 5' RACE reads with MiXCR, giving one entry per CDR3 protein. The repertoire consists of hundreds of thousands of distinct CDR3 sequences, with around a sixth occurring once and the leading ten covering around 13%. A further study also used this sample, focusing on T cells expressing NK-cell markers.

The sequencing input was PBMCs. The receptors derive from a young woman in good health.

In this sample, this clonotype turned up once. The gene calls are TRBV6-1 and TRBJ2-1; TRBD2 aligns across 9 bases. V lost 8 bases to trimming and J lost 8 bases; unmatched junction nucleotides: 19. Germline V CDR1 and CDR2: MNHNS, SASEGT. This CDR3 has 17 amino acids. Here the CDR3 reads CASHLAGRRSGRDEQFF. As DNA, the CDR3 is TGTGCCAGCCATCTAGCGGGACGGAGGTCGGGTAGGGATGAGCAGTTCTTC.

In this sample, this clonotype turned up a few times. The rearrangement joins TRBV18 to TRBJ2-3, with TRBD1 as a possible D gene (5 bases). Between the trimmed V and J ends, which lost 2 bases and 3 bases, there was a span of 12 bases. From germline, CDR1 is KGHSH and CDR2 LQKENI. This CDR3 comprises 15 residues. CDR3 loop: CASSPGAERTDTQYF. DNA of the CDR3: TGTGCCAGCTCACCAGGGGCCGAAAGGACAGATACGCAGTATTTT.

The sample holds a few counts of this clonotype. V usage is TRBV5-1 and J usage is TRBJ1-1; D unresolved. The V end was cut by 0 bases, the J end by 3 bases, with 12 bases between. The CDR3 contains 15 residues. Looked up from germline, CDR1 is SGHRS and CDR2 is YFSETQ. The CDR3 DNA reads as TGCGCCAGCAGCTTGGGCCTGGGTTTGGACACTGAAGCTTTCTTT. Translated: CASSLGLGLDTEAFF. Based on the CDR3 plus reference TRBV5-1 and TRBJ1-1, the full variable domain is KAGVTQTPRYLIKTRGQQVTLSCSPISGHRSVSWYQQTPGQGLQFLFEYFSETQRNKGNFPGRFSGRQFSNSRSEMNVSTLELGDSALYLCASSLGLGLDTEAFFGQGTRLTVV.

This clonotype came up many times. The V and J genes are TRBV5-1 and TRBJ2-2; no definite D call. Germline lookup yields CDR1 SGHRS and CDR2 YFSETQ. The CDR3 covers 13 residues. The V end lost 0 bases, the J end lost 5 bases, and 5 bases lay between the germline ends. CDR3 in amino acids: CASSLALTGELFF. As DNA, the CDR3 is TGCGCCAGCAGCTTGGCCCTAACCGGGGAGCTGTTTTTT.

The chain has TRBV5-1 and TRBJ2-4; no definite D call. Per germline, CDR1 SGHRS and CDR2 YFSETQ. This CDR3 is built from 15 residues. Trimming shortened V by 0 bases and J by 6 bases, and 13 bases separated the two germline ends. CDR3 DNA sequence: TGCGCCAGCAGCTTGGGGAGCCCCTTGGGAAACATTCAGTACTTC. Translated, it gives CASSLGSPLGNIQYF.

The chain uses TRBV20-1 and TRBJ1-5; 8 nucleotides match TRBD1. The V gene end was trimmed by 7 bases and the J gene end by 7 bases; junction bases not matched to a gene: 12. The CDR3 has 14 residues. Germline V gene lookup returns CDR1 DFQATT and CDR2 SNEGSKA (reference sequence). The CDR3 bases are TGCAGTGGAGCGGGCAGGGGGCTTGCACAGCCCCAGCATTTT. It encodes CSGAGRGLAQPQHF.

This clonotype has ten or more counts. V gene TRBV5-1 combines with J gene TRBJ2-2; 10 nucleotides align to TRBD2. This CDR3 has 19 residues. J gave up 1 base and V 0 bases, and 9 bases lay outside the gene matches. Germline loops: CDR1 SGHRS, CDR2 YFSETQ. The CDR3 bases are TGCGCCAGCAGCTTGGCCGGTAGCGGGAGGATCGGGAACACCGGGGAGCTGTTTTTT. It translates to CASSLAGSGRIGNTGELFF.

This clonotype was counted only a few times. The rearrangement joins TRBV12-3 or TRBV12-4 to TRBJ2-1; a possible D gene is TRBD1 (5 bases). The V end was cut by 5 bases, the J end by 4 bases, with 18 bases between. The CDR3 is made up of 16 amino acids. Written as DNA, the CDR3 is TGTGCCAGCAGTGCTTATACAGTGACAGCTTACAATGAGCAGTTCTTC. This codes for CASSAYTVTAYNEQFF.

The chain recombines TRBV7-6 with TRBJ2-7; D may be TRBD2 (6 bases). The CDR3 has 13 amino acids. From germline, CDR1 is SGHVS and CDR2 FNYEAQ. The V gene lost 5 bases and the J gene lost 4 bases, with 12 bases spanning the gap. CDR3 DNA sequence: TGTGCCAGCAGCAGGACTACAGAATACGAGCAGTACTTC. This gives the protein CASSRTTEYEQYF.

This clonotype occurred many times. The CDR3: CASSFGASGNSDEQFF. The CDR3 nucleotides read TGCGCCAGCAGCTTTGGGGCTAGCGGGAATAGCGATGAGCAGTTCTTC. The chain carries TRBV5-1 and TRBJ2-1; 9 nucleotides line up with TRBD2. CDR3 size: 16 residues. Germline assignment: CDR1 SGHRS and CDR2 YFSETQ. V lost 2 bases, J lost 8 bases, and 11 bases stayed unmatched.

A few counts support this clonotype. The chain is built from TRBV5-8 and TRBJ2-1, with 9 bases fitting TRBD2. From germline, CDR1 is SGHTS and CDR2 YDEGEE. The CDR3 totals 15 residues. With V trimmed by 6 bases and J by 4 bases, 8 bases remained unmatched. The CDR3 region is CASTAGLAGYNEQFF. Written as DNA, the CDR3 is TGTGCCAGCACCGCCGGTCTAGCGGGGTACAATGAGCAGTTCTTC.

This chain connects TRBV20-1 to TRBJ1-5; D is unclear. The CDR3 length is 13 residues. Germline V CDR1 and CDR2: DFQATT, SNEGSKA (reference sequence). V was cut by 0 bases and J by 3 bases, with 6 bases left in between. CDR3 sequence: CSARDRNNQPQHF. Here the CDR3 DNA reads TGCAGTGCTAGAGATCGGAACAATCAGCCCCAGCATTTT.

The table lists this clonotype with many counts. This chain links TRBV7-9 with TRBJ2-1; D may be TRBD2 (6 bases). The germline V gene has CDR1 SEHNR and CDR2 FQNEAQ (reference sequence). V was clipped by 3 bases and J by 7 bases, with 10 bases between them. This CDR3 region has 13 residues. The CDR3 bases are TGTGCCAGCAGCTTCTCAGGGAGGAATGAGCAGTTCTTC. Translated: CASSFSGRNEQFF. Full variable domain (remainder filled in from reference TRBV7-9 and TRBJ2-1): DTGVSQNPRHKITKRGQNVTFRCDPISEHNRLYWYRQTLGQGPEFLTYFQNEAQLEKSRLLSDRFSAERPKGSFSTLEIQRTEQGDSAMYLCASSFSGRNEQFFGPGTRLTVL.

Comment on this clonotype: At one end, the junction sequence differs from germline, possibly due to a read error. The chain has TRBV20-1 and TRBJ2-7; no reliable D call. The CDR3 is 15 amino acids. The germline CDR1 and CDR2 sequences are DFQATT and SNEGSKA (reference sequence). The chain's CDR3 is CCATGFGSSQYEQYF. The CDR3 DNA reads TGCTGTGCGACGGGCTTCGGGTCTTCCCAATACGAGCAGTACTTC.

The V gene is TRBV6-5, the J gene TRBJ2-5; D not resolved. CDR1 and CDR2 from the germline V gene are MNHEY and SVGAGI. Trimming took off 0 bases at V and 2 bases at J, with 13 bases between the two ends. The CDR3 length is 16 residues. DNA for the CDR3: TGTGCCAGCAGTTACTCCAAGACACCGATACAAGAGACCCAGTACTTC. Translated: CASSYSKTPIQETQYF.

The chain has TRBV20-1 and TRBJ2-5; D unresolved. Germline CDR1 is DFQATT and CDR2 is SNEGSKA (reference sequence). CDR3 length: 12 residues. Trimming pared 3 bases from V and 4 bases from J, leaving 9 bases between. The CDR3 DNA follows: TGCAGTGCTAGGGCACGGTTAGAGACCCAGTACTTC. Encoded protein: CSARARLETQYF.

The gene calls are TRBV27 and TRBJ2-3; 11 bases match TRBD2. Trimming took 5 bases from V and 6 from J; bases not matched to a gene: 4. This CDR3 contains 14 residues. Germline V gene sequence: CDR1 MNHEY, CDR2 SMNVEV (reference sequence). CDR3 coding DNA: TGTGCCAGCAGTATACTAGCGGGAGTGGATACGCAGTATTTT. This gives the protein CASSILAGVDTQYF.

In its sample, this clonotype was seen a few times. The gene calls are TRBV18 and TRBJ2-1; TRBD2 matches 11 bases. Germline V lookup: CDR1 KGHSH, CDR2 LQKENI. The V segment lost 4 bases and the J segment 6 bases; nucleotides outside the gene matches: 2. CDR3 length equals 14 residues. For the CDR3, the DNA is TGTGCCAGCTCACGGGGACTAGCGGCCAATGAGCAGTTCTTC. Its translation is CASSRGLAANEQFF. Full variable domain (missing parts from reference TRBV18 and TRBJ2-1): NAGVMQNPRHLVRRRGQEARLRCSPMKGHSHVYWYRQLPEEGLKFMVYLQKENIIDESGMPKERFSAEFPKEGPSILRIQQVVRGDSAAYFCASSRGLAANEQFFGPGTRLTVL.

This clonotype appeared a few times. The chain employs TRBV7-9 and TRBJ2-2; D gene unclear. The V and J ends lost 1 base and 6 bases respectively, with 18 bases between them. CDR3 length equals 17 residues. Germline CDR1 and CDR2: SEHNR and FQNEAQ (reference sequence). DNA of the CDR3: TGTGCCAGCAGCTTAGTTGAGTCGTTCGCCGAACCCGGGGAGCTGTTTTTT. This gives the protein CASSLVESFAEPGELFF.

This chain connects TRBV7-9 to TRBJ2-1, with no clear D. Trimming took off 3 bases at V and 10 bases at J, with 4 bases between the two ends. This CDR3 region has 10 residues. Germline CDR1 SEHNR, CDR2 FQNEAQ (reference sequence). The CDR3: CASSFPEQFF. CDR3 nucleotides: TGTGCCAGCAGCTTCCCCGAGCAGTTCTTC.

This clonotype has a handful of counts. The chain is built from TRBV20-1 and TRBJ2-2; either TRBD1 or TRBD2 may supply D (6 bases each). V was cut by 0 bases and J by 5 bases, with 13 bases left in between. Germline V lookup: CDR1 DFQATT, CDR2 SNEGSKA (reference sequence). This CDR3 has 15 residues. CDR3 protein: CSARDGGPRTGELFF. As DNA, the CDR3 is TGCAGTGCTAGAGATGGGGGGCCGAGAACCGGGGAGCTGTTTTTT.

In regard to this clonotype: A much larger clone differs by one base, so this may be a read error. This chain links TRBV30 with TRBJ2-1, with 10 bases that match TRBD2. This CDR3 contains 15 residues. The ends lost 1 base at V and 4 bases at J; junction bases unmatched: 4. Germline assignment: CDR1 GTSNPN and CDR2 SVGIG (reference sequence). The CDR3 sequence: CAWSASSGRYNEQFF. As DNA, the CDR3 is TGTGCCTGGAGTGCGTCTAGCGGGAGATACAATGAGCAGTTCTTC.

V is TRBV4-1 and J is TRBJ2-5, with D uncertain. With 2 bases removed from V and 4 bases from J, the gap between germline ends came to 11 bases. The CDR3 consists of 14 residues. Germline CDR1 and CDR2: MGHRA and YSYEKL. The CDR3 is CASSQRVLGETQYF. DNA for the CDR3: TGCGCCAGCAGCCAAAGGGTTCTGGGAGAGACCCAGTACTTC.